Sequencing of this T cell receptor (beta chain) was carried out in a study of blood T cell repertoires in COVID-19. Study background: Nucleic acid was either cDNA or gDNA, and it came from T cells, B-cell-depleted T cells, or PBMCs.

Study processing details: Nucleated cell counts were estimated from reference gene primer amplification. The repertoire was sequenced with immunoSEQ multiplex PCR; TCRdb's copy has only in-frame clones and lacks some. For V, J and clone size, that table is used; D and trimming come from the DNA. This sample has a few hundred thousand clones, with 75% to 85% found just once. Enrolled during active infection, Seattle patients were then followed longitudinally. This CDR3 is built from 14 residues. After removal of 8 bases from V and 6 bases from J, the junction contained 4 bases not matched to a gene. The sequencing input was peripheral blood. The source is a woman aged 25-40 years with COVID-19, enrolled during active disease. The rearrangement joins TRBV23-1 to TRBJ2-7; 16 nucleotides line up with TRBD2. TRBV23-1 falls under the ORF class, with uncertain function. The CDR3: CASGTSGRAGEQYF. For the CDR3, the DNA is TGCGCCAGCGGGACTAGCGGGAGGGCCGGCGAGCAGTACTTC.